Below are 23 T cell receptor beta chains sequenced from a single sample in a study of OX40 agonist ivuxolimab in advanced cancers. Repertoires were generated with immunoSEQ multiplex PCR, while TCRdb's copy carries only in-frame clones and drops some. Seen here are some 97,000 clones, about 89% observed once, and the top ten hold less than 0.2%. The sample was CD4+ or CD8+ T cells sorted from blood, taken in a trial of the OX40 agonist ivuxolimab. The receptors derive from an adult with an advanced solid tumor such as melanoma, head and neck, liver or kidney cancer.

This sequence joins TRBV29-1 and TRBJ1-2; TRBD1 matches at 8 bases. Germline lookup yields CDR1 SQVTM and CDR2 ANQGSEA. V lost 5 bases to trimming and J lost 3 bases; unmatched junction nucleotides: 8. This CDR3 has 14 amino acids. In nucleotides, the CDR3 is TGCAGCGTTCTACTTTTGGGACAGGACTATGGCTACACCTTC. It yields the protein CSVLLLGQDYGYTF.

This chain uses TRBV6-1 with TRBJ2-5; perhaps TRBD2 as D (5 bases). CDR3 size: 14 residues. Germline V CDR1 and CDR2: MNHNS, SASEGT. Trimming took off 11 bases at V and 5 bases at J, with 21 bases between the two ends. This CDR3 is CAGGGRAPWETQYF. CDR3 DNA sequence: TGTGCCGGCGGAGGAAGGGCTCCATGGGAGACCCAGTACTTC.

The DNA for the CDR3 is TGTGCCAGCAGCCCCAGGGGAGGATTGAATGAGCAGTTCTTC. As protein: CASSPRGGLNEQFF. The V and J genes are TRBV11-3 and TRBJ2-1; either TRBD1 or TRBD2 may fit D (6 bases each). CDR1 is SGHNT, CDR2 YENEEA, per germline. The CDR3 totals 14 residues. V lost 5 bases, J lost 7 bases, and 15 bases lay in between.

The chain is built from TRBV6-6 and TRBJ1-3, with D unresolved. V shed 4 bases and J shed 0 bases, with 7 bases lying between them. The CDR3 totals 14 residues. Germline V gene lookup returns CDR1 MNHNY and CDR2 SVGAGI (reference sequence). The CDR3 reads CASSSGSSGNTIYF. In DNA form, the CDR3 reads TGTGCCAGCAGTTCGGGCAGCTCTGGAAACACCATATATTTT.

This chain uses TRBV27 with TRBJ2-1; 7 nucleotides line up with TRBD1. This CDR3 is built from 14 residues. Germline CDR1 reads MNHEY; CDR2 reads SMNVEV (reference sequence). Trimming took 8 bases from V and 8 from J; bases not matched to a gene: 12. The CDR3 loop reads CASSRDSRYDEQFF. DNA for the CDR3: TGTGCCAGCTCGAGGGACAGCCGATATGATGAGCAGTTCTTC.

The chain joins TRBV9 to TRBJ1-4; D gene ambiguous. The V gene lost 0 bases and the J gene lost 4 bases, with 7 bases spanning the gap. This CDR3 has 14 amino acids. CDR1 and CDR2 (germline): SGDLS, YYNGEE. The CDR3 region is CASSVGAVNEKLFF. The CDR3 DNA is TGTGCCAGCAGCGTAGGGGCCGTTAATGAAAAACTGTTTTTT.

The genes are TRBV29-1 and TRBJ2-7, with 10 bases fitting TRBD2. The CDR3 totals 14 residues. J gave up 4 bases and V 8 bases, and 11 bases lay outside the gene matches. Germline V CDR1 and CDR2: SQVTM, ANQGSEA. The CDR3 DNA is TGCAGCTGCATACTTAGCGGGAGGCGTTACGAGCAGTACTTC. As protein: CSCILSGRRYEQYF.

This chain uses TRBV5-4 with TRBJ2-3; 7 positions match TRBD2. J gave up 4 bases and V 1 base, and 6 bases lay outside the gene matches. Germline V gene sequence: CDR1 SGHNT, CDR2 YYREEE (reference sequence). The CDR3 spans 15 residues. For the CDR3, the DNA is TGTGCCAGCAGCTTGCGGGGGGTGGGTCCAGATACGCAGTATTTT. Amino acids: CASSLRGVGPDTQYF.

The CDR3 protein is CASSLRVAGGNEQFF. CDR3 sequence (DNA): TGCGCCAGCAGCCTGAGGGTAGCGGGAGGCAATGAGCAGTTCTTC. The chain has TRBV5-1 and TRBJ2-1, with 10 bases identical to TRBD2. The V segment lost 4 bases and the J segment 6 bases; nucleotides outside the gene matches: 7. Germline loops: CDR1 SGHRS, CDR2 YFSETQ. This CDR3 is built from 15 residues.

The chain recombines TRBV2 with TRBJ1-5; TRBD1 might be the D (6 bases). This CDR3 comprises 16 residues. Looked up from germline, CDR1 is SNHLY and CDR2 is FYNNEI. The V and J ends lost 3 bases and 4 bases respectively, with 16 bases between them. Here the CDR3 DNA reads TGTGCCAGCAGTGAGGGGGGCGGCAGGGGTAATCAGCCCCAGCATTTT. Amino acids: CASSEGGGRGNQPQHF.

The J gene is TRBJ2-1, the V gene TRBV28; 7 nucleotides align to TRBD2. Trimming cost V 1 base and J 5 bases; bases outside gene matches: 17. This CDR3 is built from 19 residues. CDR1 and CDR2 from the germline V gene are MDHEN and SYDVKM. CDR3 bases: TGTGCCAGCAGTTTATTTCGGGGGGTGGGGATGGAGGCTCACAATGAGCAGTTCTTC. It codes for CASSLFRGVGMEAHNEQFF. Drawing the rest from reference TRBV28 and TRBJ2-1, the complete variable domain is DVKVTQSSRYLVKRTGEKVFLECVQDMDHENMFWYRQDPGLGLRLIYFSYDVKMKEKGDIPEGYSVSREKKERFSLILESASTNQTSMYLCASSLFRGVGMEAHNEQFFGPGTRLTVL.

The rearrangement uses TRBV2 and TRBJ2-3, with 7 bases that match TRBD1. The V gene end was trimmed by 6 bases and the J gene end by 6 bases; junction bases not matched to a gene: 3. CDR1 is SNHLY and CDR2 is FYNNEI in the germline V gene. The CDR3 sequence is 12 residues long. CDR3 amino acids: CASREQGDTQYF. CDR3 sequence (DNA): TGTGCCAGCAGGGAACAGGGGGATACGCAGTATTTT.

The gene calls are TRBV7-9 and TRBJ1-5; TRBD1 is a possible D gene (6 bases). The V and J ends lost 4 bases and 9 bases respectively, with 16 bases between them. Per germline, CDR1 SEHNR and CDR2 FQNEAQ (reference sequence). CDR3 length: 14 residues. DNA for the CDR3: TGTGCCAGCAGCTCGGACAGCGTGTCGAGGCCCCAGCATTTT. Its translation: CASSSDSVSRPQHF.

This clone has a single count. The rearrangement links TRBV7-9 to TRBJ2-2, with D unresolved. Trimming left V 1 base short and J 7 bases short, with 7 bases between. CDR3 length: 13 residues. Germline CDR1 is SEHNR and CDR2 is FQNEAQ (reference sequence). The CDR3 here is CASSLVQYGELFF. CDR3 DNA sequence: TGTGCCAGCAGCTTAGTGCAGTACGGGGAGCTGTTTTTT.

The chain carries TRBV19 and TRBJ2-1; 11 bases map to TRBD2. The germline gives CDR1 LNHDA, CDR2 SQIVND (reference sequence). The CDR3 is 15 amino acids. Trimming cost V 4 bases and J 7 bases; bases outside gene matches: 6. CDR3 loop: CASSTLAGGPNEQFF. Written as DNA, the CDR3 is TGTGCCAGTAGTACGCTAGCGGGGGGCCCGAATGAGCAGTTCTTC.

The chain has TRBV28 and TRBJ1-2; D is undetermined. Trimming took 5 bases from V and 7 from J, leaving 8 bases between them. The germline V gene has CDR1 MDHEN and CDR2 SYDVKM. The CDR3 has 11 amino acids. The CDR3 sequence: CASSPMGGYTF. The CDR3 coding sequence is TGTGCCAGCAGTCCTATGGGTGGCTACACCTTC.

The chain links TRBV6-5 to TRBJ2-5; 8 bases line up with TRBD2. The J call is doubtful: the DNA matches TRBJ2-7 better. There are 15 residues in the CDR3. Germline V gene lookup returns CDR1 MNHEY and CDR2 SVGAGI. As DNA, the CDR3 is TGTGCCAGCAGTTATGTTGCGGGGGGCTCCTACGAGCAGTACTTC. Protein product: CASSYVAGGSYEQYF.

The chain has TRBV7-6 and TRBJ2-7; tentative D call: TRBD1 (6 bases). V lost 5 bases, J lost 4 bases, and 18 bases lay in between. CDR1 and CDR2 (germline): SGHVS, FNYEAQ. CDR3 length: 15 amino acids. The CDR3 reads CASSSRWGREYEQYF. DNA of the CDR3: TGTGCCAGCAGCAGTCGGTGGGGGCGCGAGTACGAGCAGTACTTC.

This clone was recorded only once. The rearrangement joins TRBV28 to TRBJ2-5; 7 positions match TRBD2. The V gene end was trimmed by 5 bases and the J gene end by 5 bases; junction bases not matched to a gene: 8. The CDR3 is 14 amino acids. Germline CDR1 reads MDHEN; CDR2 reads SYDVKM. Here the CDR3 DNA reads TGTGCCAGCAGTATCCCCCTGGGGGGGGAGACCCAGTACTTC. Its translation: CASSIPLGGETQYF.

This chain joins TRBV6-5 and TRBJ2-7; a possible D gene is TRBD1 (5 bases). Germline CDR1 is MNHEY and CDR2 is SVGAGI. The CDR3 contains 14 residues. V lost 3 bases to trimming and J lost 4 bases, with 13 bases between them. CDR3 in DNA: TGTGCCAGCAGTTATTCGACAGACAAGTACGAGCAGTACTTC. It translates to CASSYSTDKYEQYF.

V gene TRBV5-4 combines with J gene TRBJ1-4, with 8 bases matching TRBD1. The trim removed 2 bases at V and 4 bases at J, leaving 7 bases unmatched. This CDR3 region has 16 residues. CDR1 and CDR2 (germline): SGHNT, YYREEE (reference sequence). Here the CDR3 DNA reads TGTGCCAGCAGCTTAGACAGGGGAGAGAATAATGAAAAACTGTTTTTT. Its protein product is CASSLDRGENNEKLFF.

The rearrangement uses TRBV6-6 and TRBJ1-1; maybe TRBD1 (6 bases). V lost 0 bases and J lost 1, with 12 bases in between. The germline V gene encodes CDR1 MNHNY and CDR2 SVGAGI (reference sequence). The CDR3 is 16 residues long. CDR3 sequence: CASSYSHRAENTEAFF. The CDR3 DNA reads TGTGCCAGCAGTTACTCGCACAGGGCGGAGAACACTGAAGCTTTCTTT.

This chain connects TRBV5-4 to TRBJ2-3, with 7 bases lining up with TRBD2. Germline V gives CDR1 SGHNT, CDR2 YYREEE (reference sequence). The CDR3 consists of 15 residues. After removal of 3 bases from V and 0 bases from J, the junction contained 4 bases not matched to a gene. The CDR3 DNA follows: TGTGCCAGCAGCTCAGCGGGGCCTAGCACAGATACGCAGTATTTT. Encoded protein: CASSSAGPSTDTQYF.